A single TCR beta chain is shown here with its context. Its antigen is undetermined. The data originate from a study of T cell responses to AZD1222 COVID-19 vaccine. Regarding the study as a whole: Unmutated variant regions are reportedly the target of nearly half of TCRs that are spike-specific. Spike-specific TCRs gained breadth and depth after people received two AZD1222 doses. Donors were largely white British and mainly female; clonal diversity was possibly underestimated.

TCRdb's table, derived via immunoSEQ multiplex PCR, lists solely in-frame clones and lacks some. This repertoire shows 110,000 or so clones, more than 85% found once; its top ten account for around 7.1%. Germline-derived CDR1 and CDR2 are DFQATT and SNEGSKA (reference sequence). Trimming removed 6 bases from V and 5 bases from J, with 8 bases in between. This CDR3 spans 11 amino acids. The chain employs TRBV20-1 and TRBJ2-1; the D gene is possibly TRBD2 (6 bases). The starting material was peripheral blood, obtained 28 days after the second AZD1222 dose. This TCR was sampled from an adult who received the AZD1222 COVID-19 vaccine. The chain's CDR3 is CSASSDNEQFF. CDR3 coding DNA: TGCAGTGCCTCTAGCGACAATGAGCAGTTCTTC.